These 18 T cell receptor beta chains were all obtained from the same sample, sequenced in a study of technical replicates of blood from a handful of donors. Sequenced by immunoSEQ multiplex PCR; TCRdb stores in-frame clones only, minus some. This table has some 78,000 clones, approximately 95% appearing once. The sequenced sample was T cells isolated from PBMCs. These receptors were taken from a human donor in good health.

V and J are TRBV6-5 and TRBJ2-7; 9 bases fit TRBD2. J gave up 1 base and V 4 bases, and 5 bases lay outside the gene matches. The CDR3 contains 15 residues. Germline V CDR1 and CDR2: MNHEY, SVGAGI. As DNA, the CDR3 is TGTGCCAGCAGTTCGGCGGGGGGGGATTCCTACGAGCAGTACTTC. It translates to CASSSAGGDSYEQYF.

The genes are TRBV30 and TRBJ1-5, with TRBD1 matching 7 bases. Trimming took 0 bases from V and 4 from J; bases not matched to a gene: 6. Germline V gives CDR1 GTSNPN, CDR2 SVGIG (reference sequence). This CDR3 contains 15 residues. CDR3 bases: TGTGCCTGGAGTGTAGGGACAGTACTAAATCAGCCCCAGCATTTT. It specifies CAWSVGTVLNQPQHF.

This rearrangement joins TRBV6-5 to TRBJ2-1; D gene uncertain. CDR3 length: 15 residues. With 0 bases removed from V and 2 bases from J, the gap between germline ends came to 8 bases. From germline, CDR1 is MNHEY and CDR2 SVGAGI. The chain's CDR3 is CASSYSRLAYNEQFF. CDR3 nucleotide sequence: TGTGCCAGCAGTTACTCGAGGCTAGCCTACAATGAGCAGTTCTTC.

The V and J genes are TRBV5-1 and TRBJ2-3; TRBD1 matches 7 bases. The CDR3 spans 15 residues. V shed 4 bases and J 4 bases; nucleotides not matched to a gene: 9. Germline CDR1 and CDR2: SGHRS and YFSETQ. Here the CDR3 DNA reads TGCGCCAGCAGCCCGGCACAGGGGTCCCCAGATACGCAGTATTTT. Its translation is CASSPAQGSPDTQYF.

The chain has TRBV27 and TRBJ1-2; D gene ambiguous. This CDR3 is 13 amino acids long. The germline gives CDR1 MNHEY, CDR2 SMNVEV (reference sequence). Between the trimmed V and J ends, which lost 2 bases and 8 bases, there was a span of 12 bases. The CDR3 sequence is CASSLSGVSGYTF. For the CDR3, the DNA is TGTGCCAGCAGTTTAAGCGGAGTTAGCGGCTACACCTTC.

The chain recombines TRBV27 with TRBJ2-3; possible D gene TRBD1, 5 bases. The CDR3 is made up of 13 amino acids. The V end was cut by 3 bases, the J end by 8 bases, with 12 bases between. Germline CDR1 and CDR2: MNHEY and SMNVEV (reference sequence). Written as DNA, the CDR3 is TGTGCCAGCAGTTTCCGCGACAGTAGTACGCAGTATTTT. Translation: CASSFRDSSTQYF.

The chain joins TRBV9 to TRBJ1-1; D perhaps matches TRBD1 (5 bases). V lost 2 bases to trimming and J lost 7 bases, with 12 bases between them. Germline lookup yields CDR1 SGDLS and CDR2 YYNGEE. CDR3 length equals 13 residues. The CDR3 DNA reads TGTGCCAGCAGCGTTAACGACAGAGTTGAAGCTTTCTTT. This encodes CASSVNDRVEAFF.

The rearrangement joins TRBV18 to TRBJ1-1; TRBD1 aligns across 11 bases. CDR1 KGHSH and CDR2 LQKENI come from the germline V gene. The ends lost 6 bases at V and 0 bases at J; junction bases unmatched: 15. This CDR3 is 19 amino acids long. CDR3 sequence reads: CASSLRTGGLEIMNTEAFF. The CDR3 DNA reads as TGTGCCAGCTCCCTCCGGACAGGGGGCCTGGAGATAATGAACACTGAAGCTTTCTTT.

This clone was observed a handful of times. V is TRBV6-5 and J is TRBJ2-2, with 10 bases fitting TRBD2. The germline CDR1 and CDR2 sequences are MNHEY and SVGAGI. The CDR3 runs 14 residues. Trimming took 4 bases from V and 5 from J; bases not matched to a gene: 1. As DNA, the CDR3 is TGTGCCAGCAGTTTGACTAGCGGGACCGGGGAGCTGTTTTTT. This translates into CASSLTSGTGELFF.

In its sample, this clone was seen once. This chain joins TRBV28 and TRBJ1-2, with 7 bases lining up with TRBD1. V lost 6 bases to trimming and J lost 13 bases; unmatched junction nucleotides: 20. Germline CDR1 reads MDHEN; CDR2 reads SYDVKM. This CDR3 spans 15 amino acids. CDR3 amino acids: CASRATGTADLHCTF. The DNA for the CDR3 is TGTGCCAGCAGAGCAACCGGGACAGCAGACCTACACTGCACCTTC.

The rearrangement links TRBV27 to TRBJ1-1, with D possibly matching TRBD1 (6 bases). Trimming removed 7 bases from V and 3 bases from J, with 21 bases in between. CDR3 length: 16 residues. CDR1 is MNHEY and CDR2 is SMNVEV in the germline V gene (reference sequence). The CDR3, as DNA: TGTGCCAGCACCGAGTTTTTCCACTCAGGGGACACTGAAGCTTTCTTT. Protein: CASTEFFHSGDTEAFF.

The chain joins TRBV7-9 to TRBJ1-3; D may be TRBD1 (6 bases). Germline CDR1 SEHNR, CDR2 FQNEAQ (reference sequence). With 4 bases removed from V and 0 bases from J, the gap between germline ends came to 19 bases. The length of the CDR3 is 18 residues. This chain's CDR3 is CASSSLSFRQVSGNTIYF. The CDR3 region has the DNA TGTGCCAGCAGCTCACTCTCCTTTCGACAGGTCTCTGGAAACACCATATATTTT.

The V gene is TRBV27, the J gene TRBJ1-2; maybe TRBD1 (6 bases). Germline values: CDR1 MNHEY, CDR2 SMNVEV (reference sequence). This CDR3 is built from 14 residues. Trimming took 6 bases from V and 3 from J, leaving 14 bases between them. The CDR3 here is CASRPQGLHYGYTF. DNA of the CDR3: TGTGCCAGCAGGCCCCAGGGGCTCCACTATGGCTACACCTTC.

The chain has TRBV6-6 and TRBJ2-3, with 9 positions matching TRBD2. CDR3 size: 14 residues. Germline CDR1 and CDR2: MNHNY and SVGAGI (reference sequence). The trim removed 8 bases at V and 4 bases at J, leaving 7 bases unmatched. DNA for the CDR3: TGTGCCAGCGGACGGACTAGCGCCCCAGATACGCAGTATTTT. Residues: CASGRTSAPDTQYF.

V is TRBV27 and J is TRBJ2-2, with TRBD2 matching over 8 bases. Germline CDR1 MNHEY, CDR2 SMNVEV (reference sequence). This CDR3 has 17 amino acids. The junction had 10 bases not matched to a gene; V was cut back by 3 bases and J by 4 bases. In DNA form, the CDR3 reads TGTGCCAGCAGTTTGACCAGCGGGAGTCTCGTCACCGGGGAGCTGTTTTTT. Residues: CASSLTSGSLVTGELFF.

The J gene is TRBJ2-7, the V gene TRBV5-7; D call uncertain. TRBV5-7 is annotated as an ORF whose role is uncertain. The germline V and J ends were trimmed by 4 bases and 4 bases, with 9 bases remaining between them. The CDR3 sequence is 12 residues long. CDR3 nucleotide sequence: TGTGCCAGCAGCCGATGGCGGTACGAGCAGTACTTC. Translating gives CASSRWRYEQYF.

The rearrangement links TRBV6-5 to TRBJ1-5; maybe TRBD1 (6 bases). Germline values: CDR1 MNHEY, CDR2 SVGAGI. Between the trimmed V and J ends, which lost 8 bases and 0 bases, there was a span of 11 bases. The CDR3 contains 14 residues. The CDR3, as DNA: TGTGCCAGCCACAGGGAGTTTAGCAATCAGCCCCAGCATTTT. Translated, it gives CASHREFSNQPQHF.

The CDR3 DNA sequence: TGTGCCAGTAGTACCCTAGCGGTTAACAATGAGCAGTTCTTC. This codes for CASSTLAVNNEQFF. The genes are TRBV19 and TRBJ2-1; 7 bases are shared with TRBD2. The CDR3 totals 14 residues. The V segment lost 4 bases and the J segment 5 bases; nucleotides outside the gene matches: 5. The germline V gene has CDR1 LNHDA and CDR2 SQIVND (reference sequence).